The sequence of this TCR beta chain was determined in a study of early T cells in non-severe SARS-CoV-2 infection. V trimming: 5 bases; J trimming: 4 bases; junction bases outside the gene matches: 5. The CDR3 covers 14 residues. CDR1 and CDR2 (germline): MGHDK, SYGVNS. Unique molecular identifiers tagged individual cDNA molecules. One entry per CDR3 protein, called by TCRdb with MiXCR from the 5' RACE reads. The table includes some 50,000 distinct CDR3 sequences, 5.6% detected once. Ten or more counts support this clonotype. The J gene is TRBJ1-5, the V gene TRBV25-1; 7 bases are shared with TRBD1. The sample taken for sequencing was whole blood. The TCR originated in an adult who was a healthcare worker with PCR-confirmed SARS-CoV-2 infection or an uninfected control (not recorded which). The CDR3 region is CASSLRGRNQPQHF. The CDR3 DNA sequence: TGTGCCAGCAGTCTAAGGGGGCGGAATCAGCCCCAGCATTTT.